Shown below are 23 T cell receptor beta chains from a single sample sequenced in a study of shared clonotypes between healthy human individuals. Sequenced by immunoSEQ multiplex PCR; TCRdb stores in-frame clones only, minus some. The repertoire holds millions of clones, with 85% to 95% as singletons. The specimen was naive CD4+ T cells sorted from blood. As for subset: CD45RA+ positively selected. These receptors were obtained from a young man in good health.

V usage is TRBV4-1 and J usage is TRBJ1-2; 7 bases match TRBD1. The V segment lost 0 bases and the J segment 2 bases; nucleotides outside the gene matches: 9. CDR3 length equals 17 residues. Looked up from germline, CDR1 is MGHRA and CDR2 is YSYEKL. CDR3 sequence reads: CASSQDVPGQSNYGYTF. CDR3 nucleotides: TGCGCCAGCAGCCAAGATGTCCCGGGACAGTCCAACTATGGCTACACCTTC.

The rearrangement uses TRBV5-1 and TRBJ2-1; 7 bases agree with TRBD2. V lost 6 bases and J lost 3; bases outside the gene matches: 9. The germline gives CDR1 SGHRS, CDR2 YFSETQ. The CDR3 length is 15 residues. CDR3 nucleotide sequence: TGCGCCAGCACCCAGGGAGGGTACAACTACAATGAGCAGTTCTTC. It encodes CASTQGGYNYNEQFF.

The chain couples TRBV11-2 to TRBJ1-1; D uncertain. V lost 5 bases and J lost 0, with 19 bases in between. This CDR3 region has 17 residues. Germline assignment: CDR1 SGHAT and CDR2 FQNNGV. The CDR3 bases are TGTGCCAGCAGCCCCGGACGGGTAACTTTCATGAACACTGAAGCTTTCTTT. Amino acids: CASSPGRVTFMNTEAFF.

This clone was observed a single time. The rearrangement links TRBV11-3 to TRBJ2-5; D may be TRBD1 (6 bases). CDR1 and CDR2 (germline): SGHNT, YENEEA. The length of the CDR3 is 16 residues. Trimming removed 5 bases at V and 4 bases at J, with 20 bases between. The CDR3 sequence is CASSPQGAGGLETQYF. In DNA, the CDR3 is TGTGCCAGCAGCCCTCAGGGCGCTGGGGGCCTAGAGACCCAGTACTTC.

The CDR3 spells CATSGDGYSSYEQYF. DNA of the CDR3: TGTGCCACCAGCGGTGACGGCTACAGCTCCTACGAGCAGTACTTC. The chain employs TRBV15 and TRBJ2-7, with unresolved D. The CDR3 spans 15 residues. Trimming pared 5 bases from V and 0 bases from J, leaving 14 bases between. CDR1 LNHNV and CDR2 YYDKDF come from the germline V gene (reference sequence).

The J gene is TRBJ1-1, the V gene TRBV15; D not resolved. Germline CDR1 is LNHNV and CDR2 is YYDKDF (reference sequence). Trimming removed 4 bases from V and 11 bases from J, with 20 bases in between. CDR3 size: 14 residues. The CDR3 spells CATSTHPQGTQAFF. The CDR3 DNA reads TGTGCCACCAGCACACATCCCCAAGGAACACAGGCTTTCTTT.

This rearrangement joins TRBV9 to TRBJ2-5, with D perhaps TRBD2 (5 bases). Germline V CDR1 and CDR2: SGDLS, YYNGEE. The CDR3 sequence is 14 residues long. With 4 bases removed from V and 2 bases from J, the gap between germline ends came to 12 bases. The CDR3 nucleotides are TGTGCCAGCAGCCAAAGACGGGATCAAGAGACCCAGTACTTC. It specifies CASSQRRDQETQYF.

Of note for this clone: Distinct nucleotide sequences in the sample also encode this CDR3. The chain is built from TRBV18 and TRBJ1-1; D perhaps matches TRBD1 (6 bases). This CDR3 has 13 residues. Germline CDR1 and CDR2: KGHSH and LQKENI. Trimming took off 3 bases at V and 4 bases at J, with 9 bases between the two ends. CDR3 nucleotides: TGTGCCAGCTCACCGCAGGGGCCCACTGAAGCTTTCTTT. It specifies CASSPQGPTEAFF.

This chain uses TRBV25-1 with TRBJ2-3; 11 nucleotides agree with TRBD1. V was pared by 2 bases and J by 3 bases, with 4 bases of the junction left unmatched. CDR3 size: 16 residues. Germline CDR1 is MGHDK and CDR2 is SYGVNS. The chain's CDR3 is CASSEGTGGRTDTQYF. In DNA, the CDR3 is TGTGCCAGCAGTGAAGGGACAGGGGGTCGTACAGATACGCAGTATTTT.

As regards this clone: At one of its ends the junction is not consistent with the germline gene, which may arise from a read error. This CDR3 is CAIRQEANGQFF. Here the CDR3 DNA reads TGTGCCATCAGGCAGGAGGCTAATGGGCAGTTCTTC. The gene calls are TRBV10-3 and TRBJ2-1; possible D gene TRBD2, 5 bases. The CDR3 runs to 12 residues. Germline CDR1 and CDR2: ENHRY and SYGVKD.

The chain links TRBV30 to TRBJ2-3; tentative D call: TRBD1 (6 bases). Looked up from germline, CDR1 is GTSNPN and CDR2 is SVGIG (reference sequence). The germline V and J ends were trimmed by 2 bases and 2 bases, with 8 bases remaining between them. CDR3 size: 13 residues. The CDR3 loop is CAWSTGYTDTQYF. The CDR3 DNA is TGTGCCTGGAGTACAGGGTACACAGATACGCAGTATTTT.

The genes are TRBV7-2 and TRBJ1-2; D remains unclear. There are 13 residues in the CDR3. V was clipped by 3 bases and J by 4 bases, with 9 bases between them. Germline V gene data show CDR1 as SGHTA and CDR2 as FQGNSA. CDR3 nucleotides: TGTGCCAGCAGCTTTGATCCAGTCTATGGCTACACCTTC. This sequence encodes CASSFDPVYGYTF.

The rearrangement uses TRBV9 and TRBJ2-5, with 12 bases matching TRBD2. The V gene's germline CDR1 is SGDLS and CDR2 YYNGEE. This CDR3 comprises 16 residues. J lost 1 base, V lost 6 bases, and 7 bases had no gene match. The CDR3 here is CASTHRTSGIQETQYF. The CDR3 bases are TGTGCCAGCACCCATCGGACTAGCGGGATCCAAGAGACCCAGTACTTC.

The chain recombines TRBV30 with TRBJ1-2; 8 nucleotides agree with TRBD1. The CDR3 consists of 12 residues. Germline assignment: CDR1 GTSNPN and CDR2 SVGIG (reference sequence). V dropped 4 bases and J dropped 6; count of bases not matched to a gene: 4. As DNA, the CDR3 is TGTGCCTGGACAGGGGGCCACCATGGCTACACCTTC. It encodes CAWTGGHHGYTF.

This chain links TRBV28 with TRBJ2-7; D may be TRBD2 (7 bases). The V gene's germline CDR1 is MDHEN and CDR2 SYDVKM. The V and J ends lost 3 bases and 6 bases respectively, with 18 bases between them. The CDR3 contains 15 residues. In DNA, the CDR3 is TGTGCCAGCAGTTTCGCGGGGGCCGCCCCCACCGAGCAGTACTTC. Amino acids: CASSFAGAAPTEQYF.

As to this clone: The same CDR3 can be traced to other DNA sequences in this sample. The chain couples TRBV2 to TRBJ1-2, with D uncertain. V dropped 6 bases and J dropped 4 bases, with 9 bases sitting between them. CDR3 length equals 12 residues. Germline V gene sequence: CDR1 SNHLY, CDR2 FYNNEI. This chain's CDR3 is CASRGGLYGYTF. In DNA form, the CDR3 reads TGTGCCAGCAGGGGAGGGCTCTATGGCTACACCTTC.

This chain uses TRBV5-1 with TRBJ2-7; tentative D call: TRBD2 (5 bases). Germline V lookup: CDR1 SGHRS, CDR2 YFSETQ. The CDR3 contains 15 residues. V was cut by 0 bases and J by 3 bases, with 13 bases left in between. Written as DNA, the CDR3 is TGCGCCAGCAGCTTGGTGCAGAGGGAGCACTACGAGCAGTACTTC. Translation gives CASSLVQREHYEQYF.

Concerning this clone itself: The sample carries other DNA sequences with the same CDR3. The J gene is TRBJ1-4, the V gene TRBV5-1; D is unclear. The CDR3 is 15 amino acids. The germline V gene encodes CDR1 SGHRS and CDR2 YFSETQ. V lost 0 bases and J lost 4, with 10 bases in between. CDR3 nucleotide sequence: TGCGCCAGCAGCTTGGCCGCTGGGGTTAATGAAAAACTGTTTTTT. This encodes CASSLAAGVNEKLFF.

The gene calls are TRBV7-2 and TRBJ1-5, with D hard to call. Germline CDR1 SGHTA, CDR2 FQGNSA. Trimming shortened V by 1 base and J by 6 bases, and 13 bases separated the two germline ends. The CDR3 is 15 amino acids. The CDR3 loop reads CASSLVWDPPQPQHF. For the CDR3, the DNA is TGTGCCAGCAGCTTAGTGTGGGATCCCCCTCAGCCCCAGCATTTT. Complete variable domain (other parts from reference TRBV7-2 and TRBJ1-5): GAGVSQSPSNKVTEKGKDVELRCDPISGHTALYWYRQSLGQGLEFLIYFQGNSAPDKSGLPSDRFSAERTGGSVSTLTIQRTQQEDSAVYLCASSLVWDPPQPQHFGDGTRLSIL.

The chain has TRBV5-1 and TRBJ2-5, with 8 nucleotides matching TRBD1. Germline CDR1 reads SGHRS; CDR2 reads YFSETQ. The CDR3 sequence is 16 residues long. V trimming: 4 bases; J trimming: 5 bases; junction bases outside the gene matches: 13. CDR3 sequence: CASSQIPGQVAETQYF. The CDR3 DNA reads TGCGCCAGCAGCCAGATCCCGGGACAGGTAGCGGAGACCCAGTACTTC. The full variable domain, in which reference TRBV5-1 and TRBJ2-5 provide the parts outside the CDR3, is KAGVTQTPRYLIKTRGQQVTLSCSPISGHRSVSWYQQTPGQGLQFLFEYFSETQRNKGNFPGRFSGRQFSNSRSEMNVSTLELGDSALYLCASSQIPGQVAETQYFGPGTRLLVL.

This chain joins TRBV7-2 and TRBJ2-5; either TRBD1 or TRBD2 may fit D (5 bases each). Trimming left V 1 base short and J 3 bases short, with 9 bases between. The germline V gene encodes CDR1 SGHTA and CDR2 FQGNSA. This CDR3 contains 14 residues. CDR3 loop: CASSLGGREETQYF. The CDR3 DNA reads as TGTGCCAGCAGCTTAGGGGGACGGGAAGAGACCCAGTACTTC.

V is TRBV18 and J is TRBJ2-2; D perhaps matches TRBD1 (6 bases). The CDR3 loop spans 15 amino acids. V lost 8 bases to trimming and J lost 0 bases, with 13 bases between them. Germline values: CDR1 KGHSH, CDR2 LQKENI. The CDR3 sequence is CASNRDTPNTGELFF. CDR3 bases: TGTGCCAGCAACCGGGACACTCCGAACACCGGGGAGCTGTTTTTT.

The V and J genes are TRBV5-1 and TRBJ1-2; 9 bases line up with TRBD1. V shed 4 bases, J shed 5 bases, and the junction held 6 bases outside the gene matches. CDR1 is SGHRS and CDR2 is YFSETQ in the germline V gene. The CDR3 sequence is 14 residues long. In DNA form, the CDR3 reads TGCGCCAGCAGCCCGGAGACAGGGGGATATGGCTACACCTTC. Translation gives CASSPETGGYGYTF.